This T cell receptor (beta chain) was identified in a study of blood T cells in healthy people across ages. From germline, CDR1 is SQVTM and CDR2 ANQGSEA. This CDR3 contains 12 residues. The V gene lost 3 bases and the J gene lost 5 bases, with 7 bases spanning the gap. Primers used in a second PCR of about 7 to 12 cycles were a sample-barcoded 5' primer and a J-beta primer mix. TCRdb reprocessed the 5' RACE reads with MiXCR, giving one entry per CDR3 protein. In the table there are some 1,000,000 distinct CDR3 sequences, approximately 25% of which are singletons. This clonotype was counted between two and nine times. These data were also filed under a second study, of T cells of mothers and their children.

This TCR derives from a girl aged 2-10 years in good health. Sequenced sample: blood. This chain links TRBV29-1 with TRBJ2-2; no clear D gene. This CDR3 reads CSVDRMTGELFF. CDR3 sequence (DNA): TGCAGCGTTGACAGGATGACCGGGGAGCTGTTTTTT.